Reported below is one T cell receptor (beta chain). The V end was cut by 7 bases, the J end by 8 bases, with 15 bases between. CDR3 length equals 13 residues. Germline V CDR1 and CDR2: SGHVS, FNYEAQ. The source of the sample is a study of technical replicates of blood from four donors. Generated by immunoSEQ multiplex PCR, the TCRdb table keeps only in-frame clones and is missing some. The sample yields some 79,000 clones, approximately 92% seen once. Material for sequencing was T cells isolated from PBMCs. The source of this sequence is a human donor in good health. Some clones in this sample may be carry-over from other donors' samples. This rearrangement joins TRBV7-6 to TRBJ2-1, with no clear D. The CDR3, as DNA: TGTGCCAGCACCCCAGGCCTCCTCGATGAGCAGTTCTTC. Translated, it gives CASTPGLLDEQFF.